The subject of this entry is one T cell receptor (beta chain). How the authors handled the data: Using reference gene primer amplification, nucleated cell counts were estimated. Measured with immunoSEQ multiplex PCR; TCRdb has only the in-frame clones, and not every one. V, J and clone size derive from that table, while D and trimming were established from the DNA sequence. The sample includes approximately 4,900 clones, about 89% of them seen just once. The CDR3 totals 14 residues. Germline CDR1 reads SQVTM; CDR2 reads ANQGSEA. The ends were cut back, 3 bases at V and 5 bases at J, with 15 bases in the middle. The data were obtained in a study of blood T cell repertoires in COVID-19. About the research overall: Acute and convalescent COVID-19 samples came from the United States, Italy and Spain. T cells, B-cell-depleted T cells, or PBMCs provided the cDNA or gDNA that served as material.

This TCR was recovered from a human donor in a cohort sampled during active COVID-19. The sequenced material came from peripheral blood. This rearrangement joins TRBV29-1 to TRBJ2-3, with a possible D match to TRBD1 (7 bases). CDR3 sequence reads: CSVDQGGEGDTQYF. CDR3 sequence (DNA): TGCAGCGTTGACCAGGGGGGCGAAGGAGATACGCAGTATTTT.